This is a list of T cell receptor beta chains from one sample in a study of beta chain features in type 1 diabetes. The repertoire was sequenced with immunoSEQ multiplex PCR; TCRdb's copy has only in-frame clones and lacks some. The sample includes some 44,000 clones, approximately 56% of them seen just once. The source material was Tregs from blood. These receptors all come from a woman under 30 in good health. The CDR3 runs from the conserved cysteine through the conserved F or W. The order of the fields is D gene, clone size, V gene, J gene, CDR3 protein, CDR3 DNA. D genes are given only for firm matches. Not all rows give a size; the values are once, few, many and, for expanded clones, a class.

TRBD2	few	TRBV7-2	TRBJ2-7	CASSLPGGRDEQYF	TGTGCCAGCAGCTTACCGGGAGGGAGGGACGAGCAGTACTTC
.	.	TRBV2	TRBJ2-5	CASSEQGFETQYF	TGTGCCAGCAGTGAACAGGGTTTTGAGACCCAGTACTTC
.	few	TRBV9	TRBJ1-2	CASSVGQGSYTF	TGTGCCAGCAGCGTAGGGCAGGGGAGCTACACCTTC
TRBD1	few	TRBV6-1	TRBJ1-1	CASSLTGAGNTEAFF	TGTGCCAGCAGTTTGACAGGGGCTGGAAACACTGAAGCTTTCTTT
TRBD2	few	TRBV7-2	TRBJ2-7	CASSFLRTSGRSQAVEQYF	TGTGCCAGCAGCTTCCTTCGGACTAGCGGGAGGTCCCAGGCCGTCGAGCAGTACTTC
TRBD1	few	TRBV6-6	TRBJ1-2	CASRSGTGGFYTF	TGTGCCAGCAGGTCCGGGACAGGGGGCTTCTACACCTTC
.	few	TRBV6-6	TRBJ2-1	CASSYAGTTNNEQFF	TGTGCCAGCAGCTACGCCGGGACAACAAACAATGAGCAGTTCTTC
.	few	TRBV6-5	TRBJ2-3	CASSYRRDFPLTQYF	TGTGCCAGCAGTTACCGTAGGGACTTCCCTTTAACGCAGTATTTT
.	once	TRBV6-6	TRBJ2-7	CASSESLSSYEQYF	TGTGCCAGCAGTGAGTCGTTGAGCTCCTACGAGCAGTACTTC
TRBD2	.	TRBV30	TRBJ2-1	CAWRGLAGLGNEQFF	TGTGCCTGGAGAGGGCTAGCGGGTCTGGGGAATGAGCAGTTCTTC
.	once	TRBV25-1	TRBJ1-5	CASRKEGHNQPQHF	TGTGCCAGCAGAAAGGAGGGGCACAATCAGCCCCAGCATTTT
TRBD1	.	TRBV27	TRBJ2-7	CASSSPGTGATYEQYF	TGTGCCAGCAGTTCGCCCGGGACAGGGGCGACCTACGAGCAGTACTTC
.	.	TRBV11-2	TRBJ2-7	CASSLGQRASYEQYF	TGTGCCAGCAGCTTAGGACAGAGAGCTTCCTACGAGCAGTACTTC
.	.	TRBV5-1	TRBJ1-2	CASSPTGNYGYTF	TGCGCCAGCAGCCCTACAGGCAACTATGGCTACACCTTC
.	.	TRBV29-1	TRBJ2-7	CSVGRGGDEQYF	TGCAGCGTTGGAAGGGGTGGCGACGAGCAGTACTTC
.	few	TRBV7-2	TRBJ2-4	CASSSTLGRAAKNIQYF	TGTGCCAGCAGCTCCACCCTTGGCAGGGCGGCCAAAAACATTCAGTACTTC
.	.	TRBV10-2	TRBJ1-5	CASSEWSGSSNQPQHF	TGCGCCAGCAGTGAGTGGTCAGGGTCAAGCAATCAGCCCCAGCATTTT
.	.	TRBV4-1	TRBJ2-1	CASSQDSYNEQFF	TGCGCCAGCAGCCAGGACAGTTACAATGAGCAGTTCTTC
.	few	TRBV29-1	TRBJ2-1	CSVADSPVNNEQFF	TGCAGCGTAGCGGACAGTCCGGTAAACAATGAGCAGTTCTTC
.	.	TRBV30	TRBJ1-5	CAWTRQGNQPQHF	TGTGCCTGGACCCGGCAGGGGAATCAGCCCCAGCATTTT
TRBD1	.	TRBV10-2	TRBJ2-4	CASTSQGAGDIQYF	TGCGCCAGCACCTCACAGGGGGCGGGCGACATTCAGTACTTC
TRBD2	few	TRBV2	TRBJ2-1	CASSAYSGSSNEQFF	TGTGCCAGCAGTGCTTATAGCGGGAGTTCGAATGAGCAGTTCTTC
.	.	TRBV5-6	TRBJ2-2	CASSLVRSELFF	TGTGCCAGCAGCTTGGTTCGGTCGGAGCTGTTTTTT
TRBD1	.	TRBV19	TRBJ2-6	CASSRQGTSSGANVLTF	TGTGCCAGTAGTCGACAGGGAACCTCCTCTGGGGCCAACGTCCTGACTTTC
.	.	TRBV29-1	TRBJ2-7	CSVKTLGTRFREYF	TGCAGCGTTAAAACACTTGGGACAAGGTTCCGAGAGTACTTC
.	.	TRBV14	TRBJ1-1	CASSRGQYTEAFF	TGTGCCAGCAGCCGCGGACAGTACACTGAAGCTTTCTTT
TRBD1	few	TRBV28	TRBJ2-1	CASSNYRDSSEQFF	TGTGCCAGCAGCAATTACCGGGACAGCAGTGAGCAGTTCTTC
.	.	TRBV5-6	TRBJ2-7	CASSVQGAHYEQYF	TGTGCCAGCAGCGTACAGGGAGCCCATTACGAGCAGTACTTC